This TCR beta chain was identified during a study of blood T cell repertoires in COVID-19. TCRdb keeps only in-frame clones here, not all; method: immunoSEQ multiplex PCR. The sample holds approximately 290,000 clones, 75% to 95% seen once. Before being deemed recovered, Cohort 3 donors had two negative PCRs, clearance, or symptom resolution. The receptor was isolated from a woman aged 30 to 39 who had recovered from COVID-19. The source material was PBMCs or T cells enriched from blood (not recorded which).

CDR3 sequence reads: CASSYSSRDRRETQYF. The CDR3 nucleotides are TGTGCCAGCAGTTACTCGTCCCGGGACAGGCGGGAGACCCAGTACTTC. The chain has TRBV6-5 and TRBJ2-5; 8 bases match TRBD1. The germline gives CDR1 MNHEY, CDR2 SVGAGI. The CDR3 sequence is 16 residues long. Unmatched junction bases numbered 8, after V lost 0 bases and J lost 5 bases.